Sequencing of this T cell receptor beta chain was carried out in a study of T cell changes during pregnancy in multiple sclerosis. Clones were read by immunoSEQ multiplex PCR, and TCRdb kept only the in-frame ones, dropping some. In the table there are about 49,000 clones, roughly 90% of which are singletons. Germline V CDR1 and CDR2: SGHAT, FQNNGV. Between the trimmed V and J ends, which lost 0 bases and 2 bases, there was a span of 11 bases. This CDR3 has 15 amino acids. This specimen was peripheral blood, taken after pregnancy. The chain links TRBV11-2 to TRBJ2-7; no clear D gene. This clonotype originated in a female donor in good health, enrolled as a control in a pregnancy study. The CDR3 bases are TGTGCCAGCAGCTTAGAGGGTACGGGTCCCTACGAGCAGTACTTC. This codes for CASSLEGTGPYEQYF. Based on the CDR3 plus reference TRBV11-2 and TRBJ2-7, the full variable domain is EAGVAQSPRYKIIEKRQSVAFWCNPISGHATLYWYQQILGQGPKLLIQFQNNGVVDDSQLPKDRFSAERLKGVDSTLKIQPAKLEDSAVYLCASSLEGTGPYEQYFGPGTRLTVT.